The entry below describes one T cell receptor beta chain. Antigen: not known. Unique molecular identifiers were used to barcode this TCRbeta library. MiXCR, applied by TCRdb to the PCR reads, yields one record per CDR3 protein. Here the sample spans 200,000 to 250,000 distinct CDR3 sequences, 8.2% being singletons. The sample originates from a study of T-cell reconstitution after alpha-beta-depleted transplantation in children. Whole-study results and caveats: Most T-cell counts and diversity one year after the transplant came from T cells that were newly produced. In patients about two months after transplant, alpha-beta T cells reportedly arose from several hundred expanded graft clones. Surviving thymic progenitors and recipient T cells were the source of high TCRbeta diversity at day 60 in some patients.

Germline lookup yields CDR1 SEHNR and CDR2 FQNEAQ (reference sequence). J was trimmed by 2 bases and V by 0 bases; bases with no gene match: 4. There are 17 residues in the CDR3. This chain connects TRBV7-9 to TRBJ2-1, with 10 bases that match TRBD1. The sample here was PBMCs, mostly from graft donor cells, taken 180 days after TCRalphabeta/CD19-depleted stem cell transplant. This TCR was recovered from a male patient aged 10 to 17 who had a stem cell transplant for acute lymphoblastic leukemia, so the T cells may come from the graft donor. Here the CDR3 reads CASSLALTGGAYNEQFF. DNA for the CDR3: TGTGCCAGCAGCTTAGCACTGACAGGGGGCGCCTACAATGAGCAGTTCTTC.